Shown below are 2 T cell receptor beta chains from a single sample sequenced in a study of cytomegalovirus exposure and HLA in healthy donors. Assay: immunoSEQ multiplex PCR; the TCRdb copy retains only in-frame clones and omits some. The top ten hold over 0.9% of the sample, which has 300,000 or so clones, around 90% seen once. What was sequenced was PBMCs. These receptors originate from a man aged 25-45 years in good health and CMV-seronegative.

This chain joins TRBV7-2 and TRBJ1-1; the D gene is possibly TRBD1 (5 bases). V was shortened by 5 bases and J by 1 base, with 14 bases between the two germline ends. The CDR3 has 15 amino acids. CDR1 is SGHTA, CDR2 FQGNSA, per germline. The CDR3 coding sequence is TGTGCCAGCAGCCCCAGGACAAGCCAGAACACTGAAGCTTTCTTT. Residues: CASSPRTSQNTEAFF.

The chain recombines TRBV9 with TRBJ2-3, with TRBD1 identical over 9 bases. This CDR3 is 15 amino acids long. Trimming removed 3 bases from V and 6 bases from J; junction bases left unmatched: 8. CDR1 and CDR2 from the germline V gene are SGDLS and YYNGEE. CDR3 DNA sequence: TGTGCCAGCAGCGCCGGGACAGGGCCGCCTGATACGCAGTATTTT. It yields the protein CASSAGTGPPDTQYF.